Presented here are 4 T cell receptor beta chains from one specimen sequenced in a study of CXCR3-negative and CXCR3-positive naive CD8 T cells. Findings and caveats of the study: Comparison of naive cells showed more hydrophobic TRB CDR3s in CXCR3-positive than in CXCR3-negative naive cells.

Antigen specificity for these receptors is unknown. Libraries were UMI-labeled 5' RACE TRB cDNA. TCRdb reprocessed the 5' RACE reads, with one entry per CDR3 protein and no DNA. The record lists over 55,000 distinct CDR3 sequences, of which the ten most abundant hold around 5%. Sequencing input: naive CXCR3+ CD8+ T cells from blood. Indicated subset: CD45RO-CCR7+CD27+CD95- naive CD8+ T cells expressing CXCR3 (TNR3+). These receptors all stem from a human donor in good health. Some clones in this sample may be carry-over from other donors' samples.

The CDR3: CSGLTGDSYEQYF. This chain joins TRBV29-1 and TRBJ2-7. Germline V gene lookup returns CDR1 SQVTM and CDR2 ANQGSEA. This CDR3 has 13 residues.

The chain employs TRBV6-4 and TRBJ2-1; TCRdb indicates TRBD2, and absent DNA this call remains unverified. The CDR3 extends over 15 amino acids. CDR1 and CDR2 from the germline V gene are MRHNA and SNTAGT. CDR3 in amino acids: CASSPEDSSVNEQFF.

The genes are TRBV29-1 and TRBJ2-7. From germline, CDR1 is SQVTM and CDR2 ANQGSEA. This CDR3 comprises 12 residues. CDR3: CSVLDRSYEQYF.

The CDR3 sequence is CASSLVGLSPEAFF. J is TRBJ1-1 and V is TRBV7-2; TCRdb names TRBD1, which stays unverified in the absence of DNA. The CDR3 is 14 amino acids. Germline V lookup: CDR1 SGHTA, CDR2 FQGNSA. Based on the CDR3 plus reference TRBV7-2 and TRBJ1-1, the full variable domain is GAGVSQSPSNKVTEKGKDVELRCDPISGHTALYWYRQSLGQGLEFLIYFQGNSAPDKSGLPSDRFSAERTGGSVSTLTIQRTQQEDSAVYLCASSLVGLSPEAFFGQGTRLTVV.